The T cell receptor (beta chain) under discussion was sequenced for a study of Graves' ophthalmopathy and Graves' hyperthyroidism. RNA transcripts were the template, and TCR beta CDR3 regions were amplified from them. Scientists carried out first-round RT-PCR using HTBI primers and then a second-round multiplex PCR. TCRdb re-analysed the multiplex PCR reads in MiXCR, keeping a single row per CDR3 protein. The profile shows a few hundred thousand distinct CDR3 sequences, 17% of them singletons. In this sample, this clonotype turned up a few times. This CDR3 spans 15 amino acids. The trim removed 1 base at V and 6 bases at J, leaving 9 bases unmatched. The germline V gene encodes CDR1 SEHNR and CDR2 FQNEAQ (reference sequence).

What was sequenced was peripheral blood. This clonotype was sampled from an adult woman with stable Graves' hyperthyroidism. This chain links TRBV7-9 with TRBJ2-7; TRBD1 aligns across 7 bases. CDR3 in amino acids: CASSLGEQGSTEQYF. Here the CDR3 DNA reads TGTGCCAGCAGCTTAGGCGAACAGGGGTCGACCGAGCAGTACTTC.